These T cell receptor beta chains were read from a single sample in a study of blood T cell repertoires in COVID-19. Data came from immunoSEQ multiplex PCR; TCRdb stores just in-frame clones and leaves some out. The table includes 270,000 or so clones, approximately 87% detected once. Sequenced sample: peripheral blood. The receptors here all came from a woman aged 25 to 39 with COVID-19, enrolled during active disease. Both conserved end residues are part of each CDR3. The order of the fields is D gene, clone size, J gene, V gene, CDR3 protein, CDR3 DNA. The D gene is left open where the match is weak. Rows may omit the clone size; those that give it use once, few, many or a size class.

d_gene: .; abundance: .; j_gene: TRBJ1-1; v_gene: TRBV4-1; CDR3aa: CASSQLAPNTEAFF; CDR3nt: TGCGCCAGCAGCCAATTGGCACCGAACACTGAAGCTTTCTTT
d_gene: TRBD2; abundance: .; j_gene: TRBJ2-7; v_gene: TRBV5-1; CDR3aa: CASSLGRGGGSDEQYF; CDR3nt: TGCGCCAGCAGCTTGGGCCGCGGGGGTGGATCGGACGAGCAGTACTTC
d_gene: .; abundance: .; j_gene: TRBJ1-1; v_gene: TRBV18; CDR3aa: CASSVRGGGPTEAFF; CDR3nt: TGTGCCAGCTCTGTACGTGGCGGGGGGCCCACTGAAGCTTTCTTT
d_gene: .; abundance: .; j_gene: TRBJ2-1; v_gene: TRBV5-5; CDR3aa: CASLFPGSDEQFF; CDR3nt: TGTGCCAGCCTATTCCCGGGTAGCGATGAGCAGTTCTTC
d_gene: TRBD1; abundance: .; j_gene: TRBJ2-2; v_gene: TRBV5-1; CDR3aa: CASSLTGGTGDTGELFF; CDR3nt: TGCGCCAGCAGCTTGACCGGTGGGACAGGGGACACCGGGGAGCTGTTTTTT
d_gene: TRBD1; abundance: .; j_gene: TRBJ1-2; v_gene: TRBV7-9; CDR3aa: CASSPTGIRWYTF; CDR3nt: TGTGCCAGCAGCCCGACAGGGATTCGGTGGTACACCTTC
d_gene: TRBD1; abundance: .; j_gene: TRBJ2-5; v_gene: TRBV2; CDR3aa: CASSDRGETQYF; CDR3nt: TGTGCCAGCAGCGACAGGGGAGAGACCCAGTACTTC
d_gene: TRBD1; abundance: .; j_gene: TRBJ1-1; v_gene: TRBV6-5; CDR3aa: CASSYSGRGSHTEAFF; CDR3nt: TGTGCCAGCAGTTACTCGGGCAGGGGGTCGCACACTGAAGCTTTCTTT
d_gene: .; abundance: .; j_gene: TRBJ1-2; v_gene: TRBV12-3/TRBV12-4; CDR3aa: CASSFRGYGYTF; CDR3nt: TGTGCCAGCAGTTTTCGAGGCTATGGCTACACCTTC
d_gene: TRBD2; abundance: .; j_gene: TRBJ2-7; v_gene: TRBV6-5; CDR3aa: CASSSGTSDYEQYF; CDR3nt: TGTGCCAGCAGTTCCGGGACTAGCGACTACGAGCAGTACTTC
d_gene: .; abundance: .; j_gene: TRBJ2-1; v_gene: TRBV24-1; CDR3aa: CATSDRRRGGWYNEQFF; CDR3nt: TGTGCCACCAGTGATCGACGCAGGGGAGGGTGGTACAATGAGCAGTTCTTC
d_gene: .; abundance: .; j_gene: TRBJ2-1; v_gene: TRBV14; CDR3aa: CASSQWLGSYNEQFF; CDR3nt: TGTGCCAGCAGCCAATGGCTAGGCTCCTACAATGAGCAGTTCTTC
d_gene: .; abundance: .; j_gene: TRBJ1-1; v_gene: TRBV5-6; CDR3aa: CASSYRALNTEAFF; CDR3nt: TGTGCCAGCAGCTACAGGGCGTTGAACACTGAAGCTTTCTTT
d_gene: TRBD2; abundance: .; j_gene: TRBJ2-5; v_gene: TRBV2; CDR3aa: CAGQLASLETQYF; CDR3nt: TGTGCCGGCCAACTAGCGTCGCTAGAGACCCAGTACTTC
d_gene: .; abundance: .; j_gene: TRBJ1-6; v_gene: TRBV27; CDR3aa: CASSLSPRQVSSISPLHF; CDR3nt: TGTGCCAGCAGTTTATCCCCGCGACAGGTCTCTTCGATTTCACCCCTCCACTTT
d_gene: .; abundance: .; j_gene: TRBJ2-1; v_gene: TRBV2; CDR3aa: CASSGQEPYNEQFF; CDR3nt: TGTGCCAGCAGTGGACAGGAGCCCTACAATGAGCAGTTCTTC
d_gene: .; abundance: .; j_gene: TRBJ2-3; v_gene: TRBV24-1; CDR3aa: CATSDSQGSTDTQYF; CDR3nt: TGTGCCACCAGTGATTCCCAGGGGAGCACAGATACGCAGTATTTT
d_gene: TRBD2; abundance: .; j_gene: TRBJ2-7; v_gene: TRBV10-3; CDR3aa: CATRTSGGSYEQYF; CDR3nt: TGTGCCACACGGACTAGCGGGGGGTCCTACGAGCAGTACTTC
d_gene: TRBD2; abundance: .; j_gene: TRBJ2-1; v_gene: TRBV10-1; CDR3aa: CASSERGGLTEQFF; CDR3nt: TGCGCCAGCTCTGAGCGGGGGGGCCTTACTGAGCAGTTCTTC
d_gene: .; abundance: .; j_gene: TRBJ1-1; v_gene: TRBV3-1/TRBV3-2; CDR3aa: CASSQGGLNTEAFF; CDR3nt: TGTGCCAGCAGCCAAGGGGGGCTGAACACTGAAGCTTTCTTT
d_gene: .; abundance: few; j_gene: TRBJ2-1; v_gene: TRBV7-2; CDR3aa: CASSSAGYNEQFF; CDR3nt: TGTGCCAGCAGCTCGGCCGGGTACAATGAGCAGTTCTTC
d_gene: .; abundance: .; j_gene: TRBJ2-1; v_gene: TRBV2; CDR3aa: CASSDRWTLNEQFF; CDR3nt: TGTGCCAGCAGTGATCGGTGGACTTTAAATGAGCAGTTCTTC
d_gene: TRBD1; abundance: .; j_gene: TRBJ2-5; v_gene: TRBV27; CDR3aa: CASSPGQGGETQYF; CDR3nt: TGTGCCAGCAGTCCGGGACAGGGGGGGGAGACCCAGTACTTC
d_gene: TRBD2; abundance: .; j_gene: TRBJ2-3; v_gene: TRBV4-1; CDR3aa: CASSQERYSPGLEGADTQYF; CDR3nt: TGCGCCAGCAGCCAAGAACGGTACAGTCCGGGACTAGAGGGCGCAGATACGCAGTATTTT
d_gene: .; abundance: .; j_gene: TRBJ2-7; v_gene: TRBV28; CDR3aa: CASSPPMQTYEQYF; CDR3nt: TGTGCCAGCAGTCCGCCCATGCAAACTTACGAGCAGTACTTC
d_gene: .; abundance: .; j_gene: TRBJ1-2; v_gene: TRBV13; CDR3aa: CASSLLANYGYTF; CDR3nt: TGTGCCAGCAGCTTATTGGCAAACTATGGCTACACCTTC
d_gene: .; abundance: .; j_gene: TRBJ1-4; v_gene: TRBV18; CDR3aa: CASSRAGPGDEKLFF; CDR3nt: TGTGCCAGCTCACGTGCAGGCCCAGGGGATGAAAAACTGTTTTTT
d_gene: .; abundance: .; j_gene: TRBJ2-6; v_gene: TRBV9; CDR3aa: CASSVRTPDGSGASVLTF; CDR3nt: TGTGCCAGCAGCGTGCGGACCCCCGATGGGTCTGGGGCCAGCGTCCTGACTTTC
d_gene: .; abundance: .; j_gene: TRBJ1-1; v_gene: TRBV7-8; CDR3aa: CASSLGGVTEAFF; CDR3nt: TGTGCCAGCAGCTTAGGGGGGGTCACTGAAGCTTTCTTT
d_gene: TRBD1; abundance: .; j_gene: TRBJ1-2; v_gene: TRBV6-6; CDR3aa: CASSYDRVGGYTF; CDR3nt: TGTGCCAGCAGTTATGACAGGGTCGGTGGCTACACCTTC
d_gene: .; abundance: once; j_gene: TRBJ1-1; v_gene: TRBV11-2; CDR3aa: CASSLGQWSEAFF; CDR3nt: TGTGCCAGCAGCTTAGGGCAGTGGAGTGAAGCTTTCTTT
d_gene: .; abundance: .; j_gene: TRBJ1-1; v_gene: TRBV5-1; CDR3aa: CASSRGWNTEAFF; CDR3nt: TGCGCCAGCAGCCGAGGGTGGAACACTGAAGCTTTCTTT
d_gene: .; abundance: few; j_gene: TRBJ2-1; v_gene: TRBV7-9; CDR3aa: CASSSDSEQFF; CDR3nt: TGTGCCAGCAGCTCGGACAGCGAGCAGTTCTTC
d_gene: .; abundance: .; j_gene: TRBJ1-1; v_gene: TRBV12-5; CDR3aa: CASGLTGDRTEAFF; CDR3nt: TGTGCTAGTGGTTTGACGGGAGATCGGACTGAAGCTTTCTTT
d_gene: TRBD2; abundance: .; j_gene: TRBJ2-3; v_gene: TRBV2; CDR3aa: CASIHDPSTSGGWRSDTQYF; CDR3nt: TGTGCAAGCATCCACGACCCATCGACTAGCGGGGGGTGGAGGTCAGATACGCAGTATTTT
d_gene: .; abundance: once; j_gene: TRBJ2-1; v_gene: TRBV6-5; CDR3aa: CASSYIGASNEQFF; CDR3nt: TGTGCCAGCAGTTATATTGGGGCTAGCAATGAGCAGTTCTTC
d_gene: TRBD2; abundance: .; j_gene: TRBJ2-1; v_gene: TRBV7-8; CDR3aa: CASSLEVAGGSNEQFF; CDR3nt: TGTGCCAGCAGCTTAGAGGTTGCGGGGGGTAGCAATGAGCAGTTCTTC
d_gene: .; abundance: .; j_gene: TRBJ1-2; v_gene: TRBV5-8; CDR3aa: CASSLGVRGADYGYTF; CDR3nt: TGTGCCAGCAGCCTGGGGGTCCGGGGGGCGGACTATGGCTACACCTTC
d_gene: TRBD1; abundance: .; j_gene: TRBJ1-4; v_gene: TRBV7-9; CDR3aa: CASSYSGTVNEKLFF; CDR3nt: TGTGCCAGCAGCTATTCCGGGACAGTTAATGAAAAACTGTTTTTT
d_gene: .; abundance: .; j_gene: TRBJ2-4; v_gene: TRBV19; CDR3aa: CASSAQETLAKNIQYF; CDR3nt: TGTGCCAGTAGCGCACAGGAGACTTTAGCCAAAAACATTCAGTACTTC
d_gene: TRBD2; abundance: .; j_gene: TRBJ2-2; v_gene: TRBV7-6; CDR3aa: CASSKQVAGEPRGELFF; CDR3nt: TGTGCCAGCAGCAAACAAGTAGCGGGGGAGCCCCGCGGGGAGCTGTTTTTT
d_gene: TRBD2; abundance: .; j_gene: TRBJ2-1; v_gene: TRBV9; CDR3aa: CASSVSGGYNEQFF; CDR3nt: TGTGCCAGCAGCGTTAGCGGGGGTTACAATGAGCAGTTCTTC
d_gene: TRBD1; abundance: once; j_gene: TRBJ2-3; v_gene: TRBV11-2; CDR3aa: CASGQGWVSTDTQYF; CDR3nt: TGTGCCAGCGGACAGGGTTGGGTAAGCACAGATACGCAGTATTTT
d_gene: .; abundance: .; j_gene: TRBJ1-1; v_gene: TRBV5-6; CDR3aa: CASSLAWGQGHPAGFGAFF; CDR3nt: TGTGCCAGCAGCTTGGCCTGGGGCCAGGGGCATCCGGCTGGTTTTGGAGCTTTCTTT
d_gene: .; abundance: .; j_gene: TRBJ1-5; v_gene: TRBV7-8; CDR3aa: CASSLIGIQPQHF; CDR3nt: TGTGCCAGCAGCTTAATCGGGATACAGCCCCAGCATTTT
d_gene: TRBD1; abundance: once; j_gene: TRBJ2-2; v_gene: TRBV30; CDR3aa: CAWGQGTGELFF; CDR3nt: TGTGCCTGGGGACAGGGGACCGGGGAGCTGTTTTTT
d_gene: .; abundance: .; j_gene: TRBJ1-2; v_gene: TRBV4-1; CDR3aa: CASSQVSGAYGYTF; CDR3nt: TGCGCCAGCAGCCAAGTTTCAGGGGCCTATGGCTACACCTTC
d_gene: .; abundance: .; j_gene: TRBJ2-7; v_gene: TRBV5-8; CDR3aa: CASSLVGDTSYEQYF; CDR3nt: TGTGCCAGCAGCTTGGTAGGGGACACCTCCTACGAGCAGTACTTC
d_gene: .; abundance: .; j_gene: TRBJ2-4; v_gene: TRBV9; CDR3aa: CASSVGPGKNIQYF; CDR3nt: TGTGCCAGCAGCGTAGGGCCAGGGAAAAACATTCAGTACTTC
d_gene: .; abundance: .; j_gene: TRBJ1-1; v_gene: TRBV3-1/TRBV3-2; CDR3aa: CASSQDRTGEAFF; CDR3nt: TGTGCCAGCAGCCAAGATCGGACTGGGGAAGCTTTCTTT
d_gene: TRBD1; abundance: .; j_gene: TRBJ1-2; v_gene: TRBV2; CDR3aa: CATGTDTDYGYTF; CDR3nt: TGTGCCACCGGGACAGACACCGACTACGGCTACACCTTC
d_gene: .; abundance: .; j_gene: TRBJ2-6; v_gene: TRBV6-1; CDR3aa: CASSEASGSGANVLTF; CDR3nt: TGTGCCAGCAGTGAAGCTAGCGGCTCTGGGGCCAACGTCCTGACTTTC
d_gene: .; abundance: .; j_gene: TRBJ1-4; v_gene: TRBV28; CDR3aa: CASRYSTGTTNEKLFF; CDR3nt: TGTGCCAGCAGGTATTCTACAGGGACCACTAATGAAAAACTGTTTTTT
d_gene: TRBD1; abundance: .; j_gene: TRBJ2-1; v_gene: TRBV3-1/TRBV3-2; CDR3aa: CASSQDGGTGKINEQFF; CDR3nt: TGTGCCAGCAGCCAAGATGGCGGGACAGGGAAGATCAATGAGCAGTTCTTC
d_gene: .; abundance: .; j_gene: TRBJ2-7; v_gene: TRBV18; CDR3aa: CASSPVLAEYEQYF; CDR3nt: TGTGCCAGCTCACCAGTCCTTGCAGAATACGAGCAGTACTTC
d_gene: .; abundance: .; j_gene: TRBJ1-5; v_gene: TRBV19; CDR3aa: CASSKQGNQPQHF; CDR3nt: TGTGCCAGTAGCAAACAGGGAAACCAGCCCCAGCATTTT
d_gene: .; abundance: .; j_gene: TRBJ2-1; v_gene: TRBV5-6; CDR3aa: CASSLLLQGYNEQFF; CDR3nt: TGTGCCAGCAGCTTGCTGTTACAGGGTTACAATGAGCAGTTCTTC